The entry below describes one T cell receptor (beta chain). What it binds is unknown. A junction boundary mismatches the germline segment, possibly from a read error. The data originate from a study of cytomegalovirus exposure and HLA in healthy donors. The study ran its PCR with 60 Vbeta and 13 Jbeta primers. Assay used: immunoSEQ multiplex PCR; TCRdb lists only in-frame clones, some missing. The table shows about 120,000 clones, with 77% occurring only once. Study outcomes and limitations: Later analysis associated a missense DCLRE1C variant with TCR beta V- and J-gene trimming. Some TCR beta chains (roughly 150 of them) were listed as cytomegalovirus-associated.

Germline assignment: CDR1 SGHAT and CDR2 FQNNGV. This CDR3 has 19 residues. Material: PBMCs. This TCR derives from a male donor in good health and CMV-seropositive. V and J are TRBV11-2 and TRBJ2-6, with 9 bases fitting TRBD1. The CDR3 spells CASSLDRGQGASGANGLTF. The CDR3 DNA sequence: TGTGCCAGCAGCTTAGATCGGGGACAGGGAGCCTCTGGGGCCAACGGCCTGACTTTC.